This TCR beta chain was captured in a study of blood T cell repertoires in COVID-19. Across the whole study: COVID-19 samples, acute and convalescent, were from the United States, Italy and Spain.

The protocol was immunoSEQ multiplex PCR, while the TCRdb copy is restricted to in-frame clones and leaves out a portion. The sample includes hundreds of thousands of clones, around 89% of them seen just once. This clonotype was obtained from a woman in her 30s with acute or convalescent COVID-19. The material sequenced was peripheral blood.

The CDR3 reads CATRAFGSTDTQYF. The CDR3 coding sequence is TGTGCCACTCGAGCTTTTGGTAGCACAGATACGCAGTATTTT. The chain carries TRBV6-5 and TRBJ2-3; no clear D. Germline V CDR1 and CDR2: MNHEY, SVGAGI. The ends were cut back, 10 bases at V and 0 bases at J, with 14 bases in the middle. The CDR3 runs to 14 residues.